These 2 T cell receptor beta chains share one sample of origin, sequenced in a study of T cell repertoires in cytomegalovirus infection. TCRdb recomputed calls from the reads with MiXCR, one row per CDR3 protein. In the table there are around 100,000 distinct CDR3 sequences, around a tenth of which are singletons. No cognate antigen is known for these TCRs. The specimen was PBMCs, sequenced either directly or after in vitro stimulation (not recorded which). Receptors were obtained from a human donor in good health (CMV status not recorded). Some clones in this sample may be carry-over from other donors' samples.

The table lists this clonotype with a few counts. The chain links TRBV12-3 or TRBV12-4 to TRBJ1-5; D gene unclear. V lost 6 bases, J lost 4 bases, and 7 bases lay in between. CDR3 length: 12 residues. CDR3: CASSLDNQPQHF. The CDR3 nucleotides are TGTGCCAGCAGCCTAGATAATCAGCCCCAGCATTTT.

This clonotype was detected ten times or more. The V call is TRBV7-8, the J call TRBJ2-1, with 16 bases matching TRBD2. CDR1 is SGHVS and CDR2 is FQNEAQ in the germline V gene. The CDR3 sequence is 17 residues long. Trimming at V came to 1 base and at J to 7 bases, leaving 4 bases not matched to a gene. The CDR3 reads CASSLGTGLAGGNEQFF. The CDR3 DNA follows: TGTGCCAGCAGCTTAGGGACGGGACTAGCGGGAGGGAATGAGCAGTTCTTC.